These 3 T cell receptor beta chains were all obtained from the same sample, sequenced in a study of graft-versus-host responses after intestinal transplantation. Generated by immunoSEQ multiplex PCR, the TCRdb table keeps only in-frame clones and is missing some. The sample holds around 70,000 clones, roughly 90% seen once. These receptors lack a known antigen. The sequencing used unstimulated CD8+ T cells sorted from spleen or lymph node cells, collected before intestinal transplant. Receptor source: a human donor who received an intestinal transplant.

This clone was seen just once. This sequence joins TRBV19 and TRBJ2-5, with 7 positions matching TRBD1. The CDR3 runs 14 residues. Germline trimming cut 6 bases from V and 5 bases from J; bases unmatched to any gene: 9. Germline V gene data show CDR1 as LNHDA and CDR2 as SQIVND (reference sequence). CDR3 nucleotides: TGTGCCAGTAGCCCGACAGGGAATGATGAGACCCAGTACTTC. It specifies CASSPTGNDETQYF.

The CDR3 nucleotides are TGTGCCAGCAGACCTGGAGAGGGAACCATATATTTT. Its translation: CASRPGEGTIYF. This chain uses TRBV6-5 with TRBJ1-3, with D unclear. Trimming removed 6 bases from V and 10 bases from J, with 13 bases in between. In germline, CDR1 is MNHEY, CDR2 SVGAGI. This CDR3 comprises 12 residues.

This clone was counted a single time. The chain is built from TRBV9 and TRBJ1-5, with D perhaps matching TRBD1 (6 bases). Germline V gene sequence: CDR1 SGDLS, CDR2 YYNGEE. V lost 4 bases and J 6 bases, leaving 14 bases between the germline ends. The CDR3 spans 14 residues. In nucleotides, the CDR3 is TGTGCCAGCAGCCTCGGGGGGGGCAGTCAGCCCCAGCATTTT. Protein product: CASSLGGGSQPQHF. The full variable domain, in which reference TRBV9 and TRBJ1-5 provide the parts outside the CDR3, is DSGVTQTPKHLITATGQRVTLRCSPRSGDLSVYWYQQSLDQGLQFLIQYYNGEERAKGNILERFSAQQFPDLHSELNLSSLELGDSALYFCASSLGGGSQPQHFGDGTRLSIL.